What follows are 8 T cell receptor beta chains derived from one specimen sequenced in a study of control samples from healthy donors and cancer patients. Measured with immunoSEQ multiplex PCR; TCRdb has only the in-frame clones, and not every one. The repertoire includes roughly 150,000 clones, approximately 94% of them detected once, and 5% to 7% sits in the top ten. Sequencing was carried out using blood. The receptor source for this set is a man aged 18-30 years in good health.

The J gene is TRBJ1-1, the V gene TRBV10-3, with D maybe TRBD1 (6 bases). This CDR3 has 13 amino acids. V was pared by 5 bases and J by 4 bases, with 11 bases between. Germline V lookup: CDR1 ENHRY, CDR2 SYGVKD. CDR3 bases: TGTGCCATCAGTATTCAGGGGCCCACTGAAGCTTTCTTT. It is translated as CAISIQGPTEAFF.

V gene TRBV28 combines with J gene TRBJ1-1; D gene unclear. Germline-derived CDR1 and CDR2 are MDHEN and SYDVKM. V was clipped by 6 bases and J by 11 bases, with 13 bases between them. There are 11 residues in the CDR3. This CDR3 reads CASSLTPWAFF. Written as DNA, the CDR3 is TGTGCCAGCAGCCTAACACCTTGGGCTTTCTTT.

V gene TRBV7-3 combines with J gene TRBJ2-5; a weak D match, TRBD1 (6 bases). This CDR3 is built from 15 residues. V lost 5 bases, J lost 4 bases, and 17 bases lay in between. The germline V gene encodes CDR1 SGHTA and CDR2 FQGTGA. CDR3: CASSPYVSRGETQYF. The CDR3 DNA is TGTGCCAGCAGCCCCTATGTATCCAGGGGAGAGACCCAGTACTTC.

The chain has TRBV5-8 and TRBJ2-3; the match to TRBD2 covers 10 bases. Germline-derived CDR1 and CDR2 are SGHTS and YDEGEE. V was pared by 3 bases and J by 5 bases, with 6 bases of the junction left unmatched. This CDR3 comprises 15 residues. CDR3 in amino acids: CASSSGTSDGDTQYF. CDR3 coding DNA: TGTGCCAGCAGCTCCGGGACTAGCGACGGAGATACGCAGTATTTT.

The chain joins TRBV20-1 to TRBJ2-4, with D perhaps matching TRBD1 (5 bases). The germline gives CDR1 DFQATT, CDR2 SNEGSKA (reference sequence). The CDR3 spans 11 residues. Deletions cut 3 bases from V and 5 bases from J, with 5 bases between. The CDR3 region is CSARTENIQYF. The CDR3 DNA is TGCAGTGCTAGGACAGAAAACATTCAGTACTTC.

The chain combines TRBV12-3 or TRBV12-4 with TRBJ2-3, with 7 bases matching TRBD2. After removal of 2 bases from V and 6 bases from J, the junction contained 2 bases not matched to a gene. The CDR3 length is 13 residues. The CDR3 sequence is CASSLRGGDTQYF. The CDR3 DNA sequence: TGTGCCAGCAGTTTACGGGGAGGGGATACGCAGTATTTT.

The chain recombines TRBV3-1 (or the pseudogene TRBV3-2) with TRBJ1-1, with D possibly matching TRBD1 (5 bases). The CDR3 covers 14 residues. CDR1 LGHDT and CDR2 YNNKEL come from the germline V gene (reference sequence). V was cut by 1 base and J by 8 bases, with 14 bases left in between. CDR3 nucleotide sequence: TGTGCCAGCAGCCAAGGGGGGGGTGGCACAGAAGCTTTCTTT. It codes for CASSQGGGGTEAFF.

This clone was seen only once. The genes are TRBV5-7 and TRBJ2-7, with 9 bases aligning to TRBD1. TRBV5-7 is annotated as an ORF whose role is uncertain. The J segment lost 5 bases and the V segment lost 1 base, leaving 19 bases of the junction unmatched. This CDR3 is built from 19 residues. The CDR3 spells CASSLNLPPNRDRDDEQYF. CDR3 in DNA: TGTGCCAGCAGCTTGAATCTACCACCCAACCGGGACAGGGATGACGAGCAGTACTTC.